Below, one T cell receptor beta chain is given with its context. Original methodology: Amplification with reference gene primers provided the estimates of nucleated cell counts. Method: immunoSEQ multiplex PCR; TCRdb's copy keeps in-frame clones and lacks some. V and J calls and clone size are as listed in that table; D and trimming were resolved from the DNA. The sample includes more than 85,000 clones, about 85% of them seen just once. In germline, CDR1 is GTSNPN, CDR2 SVGIG (reference sequence). The CDR3 extends over 13 amino acids. V was cut by 3 bases and J by 2 bases, with 10 bases left in between. The data stem from a study of blood T cell repertoires in COVID-19. Study context: COVID-19 samples, acute and convalescent, were from the United States, Italy and Spain. T cells, B-cell-depleted T cells, or PBMCs provided the cDNA or gDNA that served as material.

This clonotype was obtained from a man in his fifties or sixties with acute or convalescent COVID-19. The sample consisted of peripheral blood. V gene TRBV30 combines with J gene TRBJ1-1; a possible D gene is TRBD1 (6 bases). This CDR3 is CAWRWTDNTEAFF. CDR3 DNA sequence: TGTGCCTGGAGGTGGACAGATAACACTGAAGCTTTCTTT.